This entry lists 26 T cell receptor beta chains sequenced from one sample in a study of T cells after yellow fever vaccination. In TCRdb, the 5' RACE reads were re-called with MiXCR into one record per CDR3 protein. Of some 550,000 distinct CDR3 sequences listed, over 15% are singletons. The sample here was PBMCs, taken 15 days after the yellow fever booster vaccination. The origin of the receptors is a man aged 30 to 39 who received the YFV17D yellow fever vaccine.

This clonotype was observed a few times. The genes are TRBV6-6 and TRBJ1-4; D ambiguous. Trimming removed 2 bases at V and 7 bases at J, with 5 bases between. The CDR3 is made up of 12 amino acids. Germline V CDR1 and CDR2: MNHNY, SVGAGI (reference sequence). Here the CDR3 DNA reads TGTGCCAGCAGTTACCCCGCTGAAAAACTGTTTTTT. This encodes CASSYPAEKLFF.

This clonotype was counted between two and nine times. CDR3 bases: TGTGCCAGCACTAGATCCGGGACTAGGGTCCACAATGAGCAGTTCTTC. It codes for CASTRSGTRVHNEQFF. V gene TRBV6-1 combines with J gene TRBJ2-1; TRBD2 agrees at 8 bases. The germline CDR1 and CDR2 sequences are MNHNS and SASEGT. J gave up 5 bases and V 7 bases, and 13 bases lay outside the gene matches. This CDR3 is 16 amino acids long.

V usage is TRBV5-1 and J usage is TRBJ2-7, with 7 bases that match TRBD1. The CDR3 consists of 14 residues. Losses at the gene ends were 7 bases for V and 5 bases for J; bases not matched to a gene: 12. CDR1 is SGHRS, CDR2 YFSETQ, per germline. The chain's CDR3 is CASGSGTAPHEQYF. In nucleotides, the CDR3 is TGCGCCAGCGGTTCCGGGACAGCTCCCCACGAGCAGTACTTC.

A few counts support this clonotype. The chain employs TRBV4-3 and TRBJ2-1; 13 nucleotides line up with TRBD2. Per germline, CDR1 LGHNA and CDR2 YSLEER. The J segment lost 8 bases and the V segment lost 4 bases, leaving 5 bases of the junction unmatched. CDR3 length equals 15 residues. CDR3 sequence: CASSLGLAGVYEQFF. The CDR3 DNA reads TGCGCCAGCAGCCTAGGACTAGCGGGAGTTTATGAGCAGTTCTTC.

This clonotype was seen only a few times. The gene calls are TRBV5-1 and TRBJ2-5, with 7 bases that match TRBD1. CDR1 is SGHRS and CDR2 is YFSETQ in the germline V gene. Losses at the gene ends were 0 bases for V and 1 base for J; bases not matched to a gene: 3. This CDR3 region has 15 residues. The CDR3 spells CASSLGDRSQETQYF. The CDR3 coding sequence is TGCGCCAGCAGCTTGGGGGACAGAAGCCAAGAGACCCAGTACTTC.

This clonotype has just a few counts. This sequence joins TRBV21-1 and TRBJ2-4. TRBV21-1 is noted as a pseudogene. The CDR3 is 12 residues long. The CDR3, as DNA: TGTGCCAGCAGCCGGGGTTGTTACATTCAGTACTTC. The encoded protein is CASSRGCYIQYF.

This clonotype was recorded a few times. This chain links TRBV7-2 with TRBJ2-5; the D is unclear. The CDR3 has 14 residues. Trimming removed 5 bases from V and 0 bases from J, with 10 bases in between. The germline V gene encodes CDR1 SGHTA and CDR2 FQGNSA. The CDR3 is CASSQSVYQETQYF. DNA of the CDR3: TGTGCCAGCAGCCAGAGCGTGTACCAAGAGACCCAGTACTTC.

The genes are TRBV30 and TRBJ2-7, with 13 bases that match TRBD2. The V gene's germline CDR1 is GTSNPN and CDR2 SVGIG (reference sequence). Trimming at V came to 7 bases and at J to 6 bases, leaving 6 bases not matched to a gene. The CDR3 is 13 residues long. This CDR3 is CALRRLAGGEQYF. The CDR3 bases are TGTGCCTTAAGACGACTAGCGGGAGGCGAGCAGTACTTC. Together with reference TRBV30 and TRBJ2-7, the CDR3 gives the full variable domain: SQTIHQWPATLVQPVGSPLSLECTVEGTSNPNLYWYRQAAGRGLQLLFYSVGIGQISSEVPQNLSASRPQDRQFILSSKKLLLSDSGFYLCALRRLAGGEQYFGPGTRLTVT.

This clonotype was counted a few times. The CDR3 region is CASSFLGDHTEEAFF. The CDR3 DNA follows: TGCGCCAGCAGCTTCCTCGGGGATCACACTGAAGAAGCTTTCTTT. The chain carries TRBV5-1 and TRBJ1-1, with D unresolved. The V end was cut by 2 bases, the J end by 8 bases, with 19 bases between. The germline V gene has CDR1 SGHRS and CDR2 YFSETQ. CDR3 length: 15 residues.

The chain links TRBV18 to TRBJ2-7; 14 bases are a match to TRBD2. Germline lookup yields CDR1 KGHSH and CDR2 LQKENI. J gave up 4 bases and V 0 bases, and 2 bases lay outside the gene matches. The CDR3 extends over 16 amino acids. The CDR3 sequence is CASSPPGLAGEYEQYF. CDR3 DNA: TGTGCCAGCTCACCACCGGGACTAGCGGGAGAATACGAGCAGTACTTC.

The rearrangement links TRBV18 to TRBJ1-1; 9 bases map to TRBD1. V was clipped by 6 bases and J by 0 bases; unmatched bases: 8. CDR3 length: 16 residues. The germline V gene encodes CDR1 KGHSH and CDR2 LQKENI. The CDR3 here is CASSPGTGSMNTEAFF. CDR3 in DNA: TGTGCCAGCTCCCCGGGGACAGGGAGTATGAACACTGAAGCTTTCTTT.

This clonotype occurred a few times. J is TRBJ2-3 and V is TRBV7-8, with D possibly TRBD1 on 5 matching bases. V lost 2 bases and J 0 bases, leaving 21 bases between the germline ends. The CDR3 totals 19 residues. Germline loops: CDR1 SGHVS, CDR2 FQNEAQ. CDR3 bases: TGTGCCAGCAGCTTACGACGGCTGAGGAGTAAGGGGAGCACAGATACGCAGTATTTT. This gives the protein CASSLRRLRSKGSTDTQYF.

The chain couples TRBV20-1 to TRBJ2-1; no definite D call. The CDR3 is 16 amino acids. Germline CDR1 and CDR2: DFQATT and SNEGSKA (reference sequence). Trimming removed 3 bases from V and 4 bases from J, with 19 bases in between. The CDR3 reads CSASIGSHFDYNEQFF. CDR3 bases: TGCAGTGCTAGTATTGGCTCTCACTTTGATTACAATGAGCAGTTCTTC.

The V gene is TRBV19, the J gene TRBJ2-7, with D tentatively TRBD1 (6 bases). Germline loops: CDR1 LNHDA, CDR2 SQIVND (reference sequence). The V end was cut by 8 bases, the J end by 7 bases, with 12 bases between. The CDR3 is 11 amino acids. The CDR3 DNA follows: TGTGCCAGTGGGACATGGATGGAGCAGTACTTC. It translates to CASGTWMEQYF.

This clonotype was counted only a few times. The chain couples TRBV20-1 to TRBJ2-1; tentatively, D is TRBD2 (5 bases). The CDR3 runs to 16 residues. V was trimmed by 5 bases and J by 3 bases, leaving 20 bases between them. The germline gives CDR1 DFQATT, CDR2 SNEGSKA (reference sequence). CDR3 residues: CSAPPSGKRNYNEQFF. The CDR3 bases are TGCAGTGCTCCTCCGTCGGGAAAGCGGAACTACAATGAGCAGTTCTTC.

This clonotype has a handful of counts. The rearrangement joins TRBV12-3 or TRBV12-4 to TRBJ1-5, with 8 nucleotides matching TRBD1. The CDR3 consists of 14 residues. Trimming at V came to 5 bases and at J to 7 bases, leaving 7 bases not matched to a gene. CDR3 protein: CASSVDRGGQPQHF. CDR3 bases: TGTGCCAGCAGTGTCGACAGGGGTGGGCAGCCCCAGCATTTT.

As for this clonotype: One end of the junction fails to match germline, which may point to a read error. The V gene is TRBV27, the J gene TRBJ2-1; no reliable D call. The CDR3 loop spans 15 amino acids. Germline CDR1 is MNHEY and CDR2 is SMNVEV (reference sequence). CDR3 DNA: TGCACCAGCAGCCCCGCCAACGCCCCAATTAATGAGCAGTTCTTC. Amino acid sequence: CTSSPANAPINEQFF.

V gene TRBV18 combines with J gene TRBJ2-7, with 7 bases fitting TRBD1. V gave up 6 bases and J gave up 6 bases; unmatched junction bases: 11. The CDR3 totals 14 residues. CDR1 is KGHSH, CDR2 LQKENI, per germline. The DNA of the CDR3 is TGTGCCAGCTCCCCCGGGACAGCCCTAGTCGAGCAGTACTTC. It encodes CASSPGTALVEQYF.

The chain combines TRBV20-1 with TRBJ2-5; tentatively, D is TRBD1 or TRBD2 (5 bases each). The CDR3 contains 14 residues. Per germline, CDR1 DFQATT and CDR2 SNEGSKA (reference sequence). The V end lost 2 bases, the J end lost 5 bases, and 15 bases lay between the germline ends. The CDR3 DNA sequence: TGCAGTGCTAGAAACCCGGGACCGCCGGAGACCCAGTACTTC. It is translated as CSARNPGPPETQYF.

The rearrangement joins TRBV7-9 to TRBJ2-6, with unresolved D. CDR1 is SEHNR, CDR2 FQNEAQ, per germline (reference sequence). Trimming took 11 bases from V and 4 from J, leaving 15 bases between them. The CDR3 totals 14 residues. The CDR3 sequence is CAPGLIDGANVLTF. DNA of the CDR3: TGTGCCCCCGGGCTTATTGACGGGGCCAACGTCCTGACTTTC.

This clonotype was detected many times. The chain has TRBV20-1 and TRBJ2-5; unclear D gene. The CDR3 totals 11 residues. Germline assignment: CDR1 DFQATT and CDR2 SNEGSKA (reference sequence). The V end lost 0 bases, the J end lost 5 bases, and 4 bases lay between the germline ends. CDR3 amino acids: CSARDLETQYF. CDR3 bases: TGCAGTGCTAGAGATCTCGAGACCCAGTACTTC.

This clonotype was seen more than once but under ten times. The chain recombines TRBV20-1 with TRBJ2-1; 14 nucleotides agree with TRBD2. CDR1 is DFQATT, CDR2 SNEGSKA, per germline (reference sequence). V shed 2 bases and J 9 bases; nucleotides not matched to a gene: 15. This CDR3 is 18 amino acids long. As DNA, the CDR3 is TGCAGTGCTAGAAACCCTCCGGGACTAGCGGGAGTTTCTAGTGAGCAGTTCTTC. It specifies CSARNPPGLAGVSSEQFF.

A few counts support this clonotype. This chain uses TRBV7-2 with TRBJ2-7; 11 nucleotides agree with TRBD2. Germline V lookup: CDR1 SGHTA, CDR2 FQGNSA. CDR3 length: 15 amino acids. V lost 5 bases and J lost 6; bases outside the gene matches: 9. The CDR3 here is CASSVNSGRASEQYF. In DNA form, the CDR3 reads TGTGCCAGCAGCGTTAATAGCGGGAGGGCCTCCGAGCAGTACTTC.

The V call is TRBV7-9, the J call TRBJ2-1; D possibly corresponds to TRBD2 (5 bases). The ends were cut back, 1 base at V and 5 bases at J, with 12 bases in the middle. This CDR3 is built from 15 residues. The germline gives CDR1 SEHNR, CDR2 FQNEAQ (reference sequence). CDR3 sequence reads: CASSLDGNRDNEQFF. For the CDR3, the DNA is TGTGCCAGCAGCTTAGACGGGAATAGGGACAATGAGCAGTTCTTC.

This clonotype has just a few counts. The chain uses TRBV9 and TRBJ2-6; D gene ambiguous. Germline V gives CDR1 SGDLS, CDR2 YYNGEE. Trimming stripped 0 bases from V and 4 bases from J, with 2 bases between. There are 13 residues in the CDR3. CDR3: CASSVVGANVLTF. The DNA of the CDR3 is TGTGCCAGCAGCGTAGTCGGGGCCAACGTCCTGACTTTC.

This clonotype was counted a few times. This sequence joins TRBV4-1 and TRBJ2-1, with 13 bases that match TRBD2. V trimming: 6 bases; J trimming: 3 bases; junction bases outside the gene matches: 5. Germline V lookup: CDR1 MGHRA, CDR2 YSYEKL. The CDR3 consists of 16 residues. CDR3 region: CASRQLAGGDYNEQFF. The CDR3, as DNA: TGCGCCAGCAGACAACTAGCGGGAGGGGACTACAATGAGCAGTTCTTC.